What follows describes a single T cell receptor beta chain. The target antigen is unknown. Other nucleotide sequences in the sample specify the same CDR3. Produced via immunoSEQ multiplex PCR; TCRdb's table is partial and in-frame only. This table holds hundreds of thousands of clones, around 92% found once. These data belong to a study of Ad26.COV2.S vaccination and SARS-CoV-2 variants. The CDR3 length is 13 residues. J lost 6 bases, V lost 6 bases, and 2 bases had no gene match. CDR1 and CDR2 (germline): MNHEY, SVGAGI. Study-wide results and limits: Similar non-spike TCR breadth was seen in vaccine and placebo recipients. A substantial breadth of spike-specific CD8+ and CD4+ T cell responses after vaccination has been reported. Total T cell responses were possibly underestimated by TCR breadth and depth analyses. Spike-specific TCR breadth was greater in vaccine than placebo recipients.

The receptor was derived from a human donor who had recovered from COVID-19. The V gene is TRBV6-5, the J gene TRBJ1-5; 10 bases are shared with TRBD1. The specimen comprised peripheral blood, sampled after recovery from COVID-19. The DNA of the CDR3 is TGTGCCAGCAGGAGGGACAGGGGTCAGCCCCAGCATTTT. Translation: CASRRDRGQPQHF.